Listed here is a single TCR beta chain. This clonotype has ten or more counts. Its antigen is currently not known. No base qualities exist here, and no much larger clone lies one base off it. To synthesize cDNA, template-switch 5'RACE was performed with a primer carrying a 10-nucleotide random unique molecular identifier so that each TCR transcript was tagged. Each sequencing run produced over 160 million TCR-beta sequences covering 15-18 subjects. The RNeasy kit was used for extraction of total RNA. Using the KAPA Real-time Library Amplification kit, TCR-beta VDJ regions were amplified with primers for the TCR constant region and the 5'RACE anchor. Sample indexes and Illumina adaptors were added in a first PCR, after which library yield was increased in a second PCR. After purification with Ampure beads, the TCR product of roughly 650 bp was size-selected on a 2% E-gel SizeSelection system. Before pooling, library quality was assessed on a Bioanalyzer, concentration was determined with Qubit, and library quantification was performed with the Kapa Library Quantification kit. Paired-end 2 x 150 bp sequencing of the libraries was performed on an Illumina HiSeq 2500. To increase sequence diversity, about 23-32% phiX was spiked into each library pool. In the original analysis: Quality-filtered reads were processed with the UMI-based MiGEC pipeline, which removed over 90% of raw TCR sequences during error correction. VDJ genes were aligned to IMGT germline references, and each clonotype was defined by a unique CDR3 amino acid sequence together with V-J genes. Clonal expansion, Shannon diversity and CDR3 relatedness (CalcPairwiseDistances, ClusterSamples) were evaluated with VDJtools, and phylogenetic trees were built with CLCbio workbench. Clones with at least 8 unique UMIs were defined as expanded, with this threshold being based on coefficient-of-variation modelling across technical triplicates. The public reads were reprocessed in TCRdb via fastp at Q25 and MiXCR, keeping in-frame beta chains. Each CDR3 protein appears once, grouped with its most common genes and DNA. The V and J calls shown here were made by TCRdb, not taken from the authors' results. For this sample there are approximately 48,000 distinct CDR3 sequences; 3% appear just once. The ten biggest clones cover over 13% of the sample.

The germline ends are 13 bases apart after V is trimmed by 4 bases and J by 3 bases. The CDR3 runs 14 amino acids, cysteine and valine included. Only CDR3 DNA is held: 42 bases, read in frame from base 1. The germline V gene provides CDR1 LGHNA and CDR2 YNFKEQ. The sample originates from a study of neurological immune-mediated disorders (dated by TCRdb to between 2019 and 2020). At the level of the whole study: Among the approximately 34 multiple sclerosis patients, 31 had relapsing-remitting MS and 3 had secondary progressive MS. Alongside PBMC samples, the set of approximately 100 TCR-beta libraries contained longitudinal samples, technical triplicates, and paired CD4+ and CD8+ T-cell subsets that had been sorted. The cohort included approximately 70 subjects: roughly 15 with HAM/TSP, approximately 35 with multiple sclerosis, and around 20 healthy controls. The study compared peripheral blood TCR-beta repertoires of HTLV-I-associated myelopathy (HAM/TSP) patients, multiple sclerosis patients and healthy controls using UMI-based sequencing.

Unsorted PBMC libraries were generated from 2 million PBMCs stored in RNAlater at -80 °C until RNA extraction. The multiple sclerosis patients were enrolled in a US clinical protocol that evaluated disease progression with magnetic resonance imaging. Peripheral blood was subjected to Ficoll-Hypaque density gradient centrifugation to isolate PBMCs, which were then cryopreserved in liquid nitrogen. Findings and caveats that apply to the study as a whole: TCR clonal expansion was highest in HAM/TSP patients and lowest in MS patients, with MS patients falling below even healthy controls. No identical CDR3 amino acid sequences were shared among expanded clones across subjects, suggesting private TCR-beta repertoires in all groups. Repertoires from 18 of 34 MS patients were grouped by phylogenetic analysis into a cluster of related CDR3 sequences, suggesting a possible repertoire-level signature. No clinical or MRI features were associated with the MS cluster, and the authors said that larger cohorts are needed.

This TCR was recovered from a woman between 45 and 65 years old with multiple sclerosis. The V gene is TRBV4-2 and the J gene is TRBJ2-7; no confident D gene assignment can be made. Source material: PBMCs. The CDR3 here reads CASSPALADYEQYV. The DNA sequence is given as TGTGCCAGCAGCCCCGCCTTGGCGGACTACGAGCAGTACGTC.